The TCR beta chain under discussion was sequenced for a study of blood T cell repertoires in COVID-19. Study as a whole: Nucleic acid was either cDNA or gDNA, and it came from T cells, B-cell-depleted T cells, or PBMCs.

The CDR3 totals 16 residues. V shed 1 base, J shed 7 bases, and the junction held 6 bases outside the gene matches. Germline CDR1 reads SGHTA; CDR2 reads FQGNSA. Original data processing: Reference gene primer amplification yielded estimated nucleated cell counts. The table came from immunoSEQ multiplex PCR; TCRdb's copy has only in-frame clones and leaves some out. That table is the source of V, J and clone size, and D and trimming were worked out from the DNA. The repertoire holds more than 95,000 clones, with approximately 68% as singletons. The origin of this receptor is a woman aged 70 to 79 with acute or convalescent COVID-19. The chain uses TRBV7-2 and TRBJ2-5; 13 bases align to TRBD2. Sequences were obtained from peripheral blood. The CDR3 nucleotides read TGTGCCAGCAGCTTAGAAGGACTAGCGGGGGCCCGGACCCAGTACTTC. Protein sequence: CASSLEGLAGARTQYF.